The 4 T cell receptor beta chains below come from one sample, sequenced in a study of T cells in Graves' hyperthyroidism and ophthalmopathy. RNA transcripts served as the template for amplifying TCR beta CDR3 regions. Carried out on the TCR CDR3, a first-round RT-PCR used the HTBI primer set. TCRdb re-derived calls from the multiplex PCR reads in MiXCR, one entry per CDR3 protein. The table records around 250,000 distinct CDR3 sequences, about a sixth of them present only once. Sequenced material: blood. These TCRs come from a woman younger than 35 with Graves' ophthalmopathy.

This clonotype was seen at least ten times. CDR3 nucleotides: TGCGCCAGCGATTCAGAGTACCAAGAGACCCAGTACTTC. It yields the protein CASDSEYQETQYF. This rearrangement joins TRBV4-1 to TRBJ2-5, with no clear D. CDR1 is MGHRA, CDR2 YSYEKL, per germline. The CDR3 has 13 amino acids. Between the trimmed V and J ends, which lost 8 bases and 0 bases, there was a span of 10 bases.

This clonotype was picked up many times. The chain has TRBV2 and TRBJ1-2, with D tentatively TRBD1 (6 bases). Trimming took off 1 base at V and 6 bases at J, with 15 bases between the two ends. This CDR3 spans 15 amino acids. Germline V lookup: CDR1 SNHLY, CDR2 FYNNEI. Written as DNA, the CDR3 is TGTGCCAGCAGTGAAGACAGGGTCTCCCCCGATGGCTACACCTTC. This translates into CASSEDRVSPDGYTF.

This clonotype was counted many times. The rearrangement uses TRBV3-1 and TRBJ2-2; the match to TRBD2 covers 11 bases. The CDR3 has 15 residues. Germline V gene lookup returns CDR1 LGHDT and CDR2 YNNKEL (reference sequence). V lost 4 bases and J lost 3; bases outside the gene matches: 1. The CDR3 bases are TGTGCCAGCAGCCGGGGACTAGCGGACACCGGGGAGCTGTTTTTT. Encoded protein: CASSRGLADTGELFF.

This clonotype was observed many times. The CDR3 region has the DNA TGTGCCAGCAGCCTCGGGGCCGGGAACCCTGGGCAGTTCTTC. As protein: CASSLGAGNPGQFF. The V call is TRBV7-8, the J call TRBJ2-1; D assignment may be TRBD1 or TRBD2 (5 bases each). Germline loops: CDR1 SGHVS, CDR2 FQNEAQ. Trimming removed 5 bases at V and 12 bases at J, with 20 bases between. The CDR3 runs 14 residues.